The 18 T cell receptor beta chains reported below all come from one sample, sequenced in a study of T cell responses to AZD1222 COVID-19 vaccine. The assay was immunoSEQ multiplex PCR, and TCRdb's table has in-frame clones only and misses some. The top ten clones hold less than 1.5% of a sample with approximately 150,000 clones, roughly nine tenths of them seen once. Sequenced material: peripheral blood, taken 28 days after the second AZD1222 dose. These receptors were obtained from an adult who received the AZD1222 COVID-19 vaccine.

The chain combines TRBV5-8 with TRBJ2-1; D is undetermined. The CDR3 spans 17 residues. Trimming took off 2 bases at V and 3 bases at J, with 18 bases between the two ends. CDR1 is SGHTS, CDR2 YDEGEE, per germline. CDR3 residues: CASSFDAASEDYNEQFF. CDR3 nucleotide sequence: TGTGCCAGCAGCTTCGACGCAGCTTCTGAGGACTACAATGAGCAGTTCTTC.

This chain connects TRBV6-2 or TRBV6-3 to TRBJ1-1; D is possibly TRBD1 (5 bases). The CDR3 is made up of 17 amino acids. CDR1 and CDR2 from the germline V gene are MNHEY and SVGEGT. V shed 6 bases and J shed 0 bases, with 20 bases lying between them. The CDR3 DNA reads TGTGCCAGCAGCCTAAACAAGGGGAGACATATGAACACTGAAGCTTTCTTT. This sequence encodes CASSLNKGRHMNTEAFF.

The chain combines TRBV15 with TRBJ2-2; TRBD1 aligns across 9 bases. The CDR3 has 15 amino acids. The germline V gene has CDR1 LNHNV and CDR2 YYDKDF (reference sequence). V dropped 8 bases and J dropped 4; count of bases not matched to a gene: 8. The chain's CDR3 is CATRVETGGTGELFF. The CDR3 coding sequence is TGTGCCACCCGAGTTGAGACAGGGGGCACCGGGGAGCTGTTTTTT.

CDR3 nucleotide sequence: TGTGCCATCCCAAAGAGGCGCGGGGAGCAGTTCTTC. Its protein product is CAIPKRRGEQFF. The V and J genes are TRBV11-2 and TRBJ2-1; possibly TRBD2 for D (5 bases). This CDR3 spans 12 amino acids. The germline V gene encodes CDR1 SGHAT and CDR2 FQNNGV. The ends were cut back, 10 bases at V and 10 bases at J, with 17 bases in the middle.

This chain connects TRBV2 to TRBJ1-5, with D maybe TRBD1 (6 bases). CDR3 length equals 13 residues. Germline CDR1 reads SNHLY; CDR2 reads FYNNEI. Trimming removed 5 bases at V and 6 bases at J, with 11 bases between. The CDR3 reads CASSLGAAQPQHF. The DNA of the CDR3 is TGTGCCAGCAGTCTGGGGGCGGCTCAGCCCCAGCATTTT.

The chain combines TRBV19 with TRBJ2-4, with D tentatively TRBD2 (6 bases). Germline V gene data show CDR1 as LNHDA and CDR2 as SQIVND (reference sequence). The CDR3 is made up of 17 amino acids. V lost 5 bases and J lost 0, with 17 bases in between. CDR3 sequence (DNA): TGTGCCAGTAGTCCGGAGGCGGGACGCCTAGCCAAAAACATTCAGTACTTC. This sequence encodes CASSPEAGRLAKNIQYF.

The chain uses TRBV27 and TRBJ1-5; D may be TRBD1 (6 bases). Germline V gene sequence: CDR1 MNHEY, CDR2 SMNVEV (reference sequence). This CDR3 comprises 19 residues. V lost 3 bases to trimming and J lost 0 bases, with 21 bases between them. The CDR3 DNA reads TGTGCCAGCAGTTTGGGGTCGTACGTATCAGGGGATAGCAATCAGCCCCAGCATTTT. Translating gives CASSLGSYVSGDSNQPQHF.

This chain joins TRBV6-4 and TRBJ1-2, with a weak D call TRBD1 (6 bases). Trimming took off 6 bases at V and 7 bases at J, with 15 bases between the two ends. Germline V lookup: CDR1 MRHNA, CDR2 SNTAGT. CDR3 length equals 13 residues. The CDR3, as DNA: TGTGCCAGCAGGCCACAGGGAGGGCTTGGCTACACCTTC. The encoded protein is CASRPQGGLGYTF.

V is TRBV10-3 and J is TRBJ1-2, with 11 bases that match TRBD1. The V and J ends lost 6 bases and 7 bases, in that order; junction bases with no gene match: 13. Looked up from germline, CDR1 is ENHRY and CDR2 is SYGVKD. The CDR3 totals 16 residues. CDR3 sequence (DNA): TGTGCCATCAGCTCGATGGGACAGGGGGAATGGGGTGGCTACACCTTC. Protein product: CAISSMGQGEWGGYTF.

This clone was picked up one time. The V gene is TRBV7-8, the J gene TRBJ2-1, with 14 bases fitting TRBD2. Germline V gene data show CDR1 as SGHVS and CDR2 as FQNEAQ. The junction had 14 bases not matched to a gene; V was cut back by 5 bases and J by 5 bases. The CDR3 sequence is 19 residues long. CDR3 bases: TGTGCCAGCAGCGCCCGACTAGCGGGAGGGCCTCGCACTCACAATGAGCAGTTCTTC. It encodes CASSARLAGGPRTHNEQFF.

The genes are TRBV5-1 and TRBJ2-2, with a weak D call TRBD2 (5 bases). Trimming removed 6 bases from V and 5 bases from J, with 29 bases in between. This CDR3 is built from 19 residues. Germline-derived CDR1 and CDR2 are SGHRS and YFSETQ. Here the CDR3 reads CASTSPNYWAGHGTGELFF. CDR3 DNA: TGCGCCAGCACCTCCCCGAACTATTGGGCGGGTCATGGGACCGGGGAGCTGTTTTTT. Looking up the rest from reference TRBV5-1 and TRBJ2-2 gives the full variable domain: KAGVTQTPRYLIKTRGQQVTLSCSPISGHRSVSWYQQTPGQGLQFLFEYFSETQRNKGNFPGRFSGRQFSNSRSEMNVSTLELGDSALYLCASTSPNYWAGHGTGELFFGEGSRLTVL.

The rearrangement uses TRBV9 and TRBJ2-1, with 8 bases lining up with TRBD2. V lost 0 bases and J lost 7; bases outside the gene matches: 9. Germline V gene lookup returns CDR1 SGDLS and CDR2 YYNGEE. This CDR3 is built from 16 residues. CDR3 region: CASSVVTGGAMNEQFF. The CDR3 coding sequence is TGTGCCAGCAGCGTAGTAACCGGGGGGGCTATGAATGAGCAGTTCTTC.

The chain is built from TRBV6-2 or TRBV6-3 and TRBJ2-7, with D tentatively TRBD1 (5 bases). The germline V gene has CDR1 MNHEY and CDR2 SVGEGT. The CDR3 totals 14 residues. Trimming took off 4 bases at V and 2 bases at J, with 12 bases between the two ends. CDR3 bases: TGTGCCAGCAGTTTTGGCAGGGTACCCTACGAGCAGTACTTC. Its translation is CASSFGRVPYEQYF.

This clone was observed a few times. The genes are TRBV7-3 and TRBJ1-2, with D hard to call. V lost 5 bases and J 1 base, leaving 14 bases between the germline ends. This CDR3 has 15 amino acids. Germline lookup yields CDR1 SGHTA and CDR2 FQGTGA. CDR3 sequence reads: CASSPGPALNYGYTF. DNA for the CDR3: TGTGCCAGCAGCCCAGGACCGGCCCTTAACTATGGCTACACCTTC.

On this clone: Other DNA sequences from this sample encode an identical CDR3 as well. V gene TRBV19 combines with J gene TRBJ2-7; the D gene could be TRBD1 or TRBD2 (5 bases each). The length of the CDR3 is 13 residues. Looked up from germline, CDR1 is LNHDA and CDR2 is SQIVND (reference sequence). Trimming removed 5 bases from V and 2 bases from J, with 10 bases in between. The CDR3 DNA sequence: TGTGCCAGTAGTCGGGACGAAACCTACGAGCAGTACTTC. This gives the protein CASSRDETYEQYF.

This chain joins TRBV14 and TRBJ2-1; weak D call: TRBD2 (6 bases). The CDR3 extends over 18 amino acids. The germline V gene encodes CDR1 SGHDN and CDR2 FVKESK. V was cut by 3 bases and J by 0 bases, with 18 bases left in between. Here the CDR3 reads CASSHTLGGSFSYNEQFF. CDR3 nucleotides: TGTGCCAGCAGCCACACCTTGGGGGGTTCGTTCTCCTACAATGAGCAGTTCTTC.

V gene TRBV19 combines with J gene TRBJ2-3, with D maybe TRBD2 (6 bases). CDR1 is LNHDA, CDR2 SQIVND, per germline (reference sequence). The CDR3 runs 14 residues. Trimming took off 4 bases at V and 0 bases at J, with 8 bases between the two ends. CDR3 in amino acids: CASSSGASTDTQYF. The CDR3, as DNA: TGTGCCAGTAGTAGCGGGGCTAGCACAGATACGCAGTATTTT.

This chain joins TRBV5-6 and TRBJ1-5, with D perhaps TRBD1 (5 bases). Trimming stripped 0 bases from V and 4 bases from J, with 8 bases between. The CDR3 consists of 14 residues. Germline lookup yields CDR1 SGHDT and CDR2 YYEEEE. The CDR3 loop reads CASSLAGGNQPQHF. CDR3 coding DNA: TGTGCCAGCAGCTTGGCGGGGGGGAATCAGCCCCAGCATTTT.